The rows below give T cell receptor beta chains drawn from one sample of a study of regulatory T cells in long-lasting Graves disease. TCRdb fed the multiplex PCR reads into MiXCR, producing one record per CDR3 protein. Here the sample spans just over 600,000 distinct CDR3 sequences, around 17% being singletons. This sample also appeared in a second study, on T cells in Graves' hyperthyroidism and ophthalmopathy.

The input for sequencing was peripheral blood mononuclear cells (PBMCs), taken at new diagnosis, from a patient treated with antithyroid drugs. Receptor source: a woman between 25 and 40 years old with Graves disease. CDR3s include the opening cysteine and the closing phenylalanine or tryptophan. A D gene is named only where the DNA matches it firmly. Not every row has a clone size; where given, it reads once, few, many or a size class.

v_gene: TRBV14; abundance: NA; d_gene: TRBD2; j_gene: TRBJ2-1; CDR3aa: CASSQEEREFDEQFF; CDR3nt: TGTGCCAGCAGCCAGGAAGAGCGGGAATTCGATGAGCAGTTCTTC
v_gene: TRBV7-2; abundance: many; d_gene: TRBD1; j_gene: TRBJ1-1; CDR3aa: CASRNTGGIMTEAFF; CDR3nt: TGTGCCAGCAGAAATACAGGGGGTATTATGACTGAAGCTTTCTTT
v_gene: TRBV20-1; abundance: NA; d_gene: TRBD1; j_gene: TRBJ2-1; CDR3aa: CSARGLGQGSGNEQSF; CDR3nt: TGCAGTGCTAGAGGTTTGGGACAGGGGTCGGGCAATGAGCAGTCCTTC
v_gene: TRBV5-1; abundance: many; d_gene: NA; j_gene: TRBJ2-3; CDR3aa: CASRLVGDRSDTQYF; CDR3nt: TGCGCCAGCAGATTAGTGGGTGATCGCTCTGATACGCAGTATTTT
v_gene: TRBV24-1; abundance: NA; d_gene: NA; j_gene: TRBJ1-5; CDR3aa: CATSAAGHGYNQPQHF; CDR3nt: TGTGCCACCAGTGCTGCGGGACACGGGTATAATCAGCCCCAGCATTTT
v_gene: TRBV2; abundance: many; d_gene: NA; j_gene: TRBJ1-1; CDR3aa: CASSGSGASEAFF; CDR3nt: TGTGCCAGCAGTGGGAGCGGCGCGTCTGAAGCTTTCTTT
v_gene: TRBV12-3/TRBV12-4; abundance: many; d_gene: NA; j_gene: TRBJ2-7; CDR3aa: CASSFYSGGSYEQYF; CDR3nt: TGTGCCAGCAGTTTCTATAGCGGAGGCTCCTACGAGCAGTACTTC
v_gene: TRBV7-2; abundance: many; d_gene: TRBD1; j_gene: TRBJ1-4; CDR3aa: CASSLFRGRNEKLFF; CDR3nt: TGTGCCAGCAGCTTATTCAGGGGGCGAAATGAAAAACTGTTTTTT
v_gene: TRBV7-2; abundance: NA; d_gene: TRBD2; j_gene: TRBJ2-5; CDR3aa: CASSGGLAGDQETQYF; CDR3nt: TGTGCCAGCAGCGGGGGACTAGCGGGAGACCAAGAGACCCAGTACTTC
v_gene: TRBV29-1; abundance: NA; d_gene: TRBD2; j_gene: TRBJ2-1; CDR3aa: CSVDSGRTYNEQFF; CDR3nt: TGCAGCGTTGACAGCGGGAGGACCTACAATGAGCAGTTCTTC
v_gene: TRBV7-9; abundance: NA; d_gene: NA; j_gene: TRBJ2-1; CDR3aa: CASSPPTRGNEQFF; CDR3nt: TGTGCCAGCAGCCCCCCGACTAGAGGCAATGAGCAGTTCTTC
v_gene: TRBV2; abundance: few; d_gene: NA; j_gene: TRBJ1-1; CDR3aa: CASSETSEAFF; CDR3nt: TGTGCCAGCAGTGAAACTTCTGAAGCTTTCTTT
v_gene: TRBV24-1; abundance: NA; d_gene: NA; j_gene: TRBJ2-3; CDR3aa: CATTPGSSSQYF; CDR3nt: TGTGCCACCACCCCGGGTTCATCGTCGCAGTATTTT
v_gene: TRBV3-1; abundance: many; d_gene: NA; j_gene: TRBJ2-7; CDR3aa: CASSHGINEQYF; CDR3nt: TGTGCCAGCAGCCACGGTATTAACGAGCAGTACTTC
v_gene: TRBV6-5; abundance: many; d_gene: NA; j_gene: TRBJ2-2; CDR3aa: CASSSYGSPYTGELFF; CDR3nt: TGTGCCAGCAGTTCATACGGGAGCCCTTACACCGGGGAGCTGTTTTTT
v_gene: TRBV20-1; abundance: few; d_gene: NA; j_gene: TRBJ1-2; CDR3aa: CSARDPGYQWWGYTF; CDR3nt: TGCAGTGCTAGAGATCCTGGGTATCAATGGTGGGGCTACACCTTC
v_gene: TRBV6-1; abundance: many; d_gene: NA; j_gene: TRBJ1-2; CDR3aa: CASSEMGGYTF; CDR3nt: TGTGCCAGCAGTGAAATGGGTGGCTACACCTTC
v_gene: TRBV5-1; abundance: many; d_gene: TRBD1; j_gene: TRBJ2-7; CDR3aa: CASSHGQGAYEQYF; CDR3nt: TGTGCCAGCAGCCATGGACAGGGGGCCTACGAGCAGTACTTC
v_gene: TRBV19; abundance: few; d_gene: NA; j_gene: TRBJ1-1; CDR3aa: CASRTNLGTEAFF; CDR3nt: TGTGCCAGTAGAACTAATCTGGGGACTGAAGCTTTCTTT
v_gene: TRBV6-2/TRBV6-3; abundance: many; d_gene: NA; j_gene: TRBJ2-1; CDR3aa: CASRINPSAHNEQFF; CDR3nt: TGTGCCAGCAGGATCAACCCTAGCGCTCACAATGAGCAGTTCTTC
v_gene: TRBV6-1; abundance: NA; d_gene: NA; j_gene: TRBJ2-1; CDR3aa: CASSTIYSSYNEQFF; CDR3nt: TGTGCCAGCAGTACGATATACAGCTCCTACAATGAGCAGTTCTTC
v_gene: TRBV29-1; abundance: NA; d_gene: NA; j_gene: TRBJ2-7; CDR3aa: CSARGQQPPYEQYF; CDR3nt: TGCAGCGCCCGCGGGCAGCAACCCCCCTACGAGCAGTACTTC